A selection of T cell receptor beta chains follows, all from one sample in a study of Ad26.COV2.S vaccination and SARS-CoV-2 variants. The protocol was immunoSEQ multiplex PCR, while the TCRdb copy is restricted to in-frame clones and leaves out a portion. Of a few hundred thousand clones in the sample, over 75% are singletons; the top ten hold around 3%. The sequencing used peripheral blood, collected in a trial of Ad26.COV2.S vaccine versus placebo. These receptors were taken from a person between 18 and 60 years old who received the Ad26.COV2.S COVID-19 vaccine or a placebo. The CDR3 runs from the conserved cysteine through the conserved F or W. D genes are given only for firm matches. Some rows mark clone size as missing; the rest say once, few, many or name a class of expanded clone.

j_call d_call v_call clone_size cdr3_nt cdr3_aa
TRBJ1-4 - TRBV7-8 few TGTGCCAGCAGCTCCTCACCGGGGGGAGATAATGAAAAACTGTTTTTT CASSSSPGGDNEKLFF
TRBJ2-7 TRBD2 TRBV6-5 - TGTGCCAGCAGTCCAGGACTAGCAGCCTACGAGCAGTACTTC CASSPGLAAYEQYF
TRBJ2-7 - TRBV5-4 - TGTGCCAGCGGTCTAGATCGGGCCGGGGCTGAATACTTC CASGLDRAGAEYF
TRBJ2-3 TRBD2 TRBV5-1 - TGCGCCTCAGCCCAGGGGACTAGGGTGGGGGATACGCAGTATTTT CASAQGTRVGDTQYF
TRBJ1-1 - TRBV7-9 - TGTGCCAGCAGCTTAATCGGCAGGGGACAATTTCGGACTGAAGCTTTCTTT CASSLIGRGQFRTEAFF
TRBJ2-3 - TRBV15 - TGTGCCACCAGACCCCCCCACGAGGGGAGCAAAAGAGATACGCAGTATTTT CATRPPHEGSKRDTQYF
TRBJ2-1 - TRBV6-1 - TGTGCCAGCAGTGAAGCGGGGGCCCTAGCACCCCTCTACAATGAGCAGTTCTTC CASSEAGALAPLYNEQFF
TRBJ2-2 TRBD1 TRBV19 - TGTGCCAGTAGTATTGCAGGGGGAACCGGGGAGCTGTTTTTT CASSIAGGTGELFF
TRBJ2-5 - TRBV5-1 - TGCGCCAGCAGCCCTGACGGGGCCTTGAGCCAAGAGACCCAGTACTTC CASSPDGALSQETQYF
TRBJ2-2 - TRBV18 - TGTGCCAGCTCCCCCACGGGCAGTTCGAACACCGGGGAGCTGTTTTTT CASSPTGSSNTGELFF
TRBJ1-5 - TRBV2 - TGTGCCAGCAGTGAGGGGTGGCTTAATAGCAATCAGCCCCAGCATTTT CASSEGWLNSNQPQHF
TRBJ1-6 - TRBV27 - TGTGCCAGCAGTTCCAAGGGGATAGCGATTAATTCACCCCTCCACTTT CASSSKGIAINSPLHF
TRBJ1-1 - TRBV7-3 - TGTGCCAGCAGCTTAAAAGAGGGGGGAAACACTTTCTTT CASSLKEGGNTFF
TRBJ2-7 - TRBV13 - TGTGCCAGCAGCTCCCGACTAGGAGGGGAGCAGTACTTC CASSSRLGGEQYF
TRBJ1-6 - TRBV6-6 - TGTGCCAGCAGACAAGAGGGATCACCCCTCCACTTT CASRQEGSPLHF
TRBJ1-5 - TRBV4-1 - TGCGCCAGCAGCCAAGTACTAATTAGCAATCAGCCCCAGCATTTT CASSQVLISNQPQHF
TRBJ1-5 TRBD1 TRBV6-5 - TGTGCCAGCACCTCGACAGGGGATCAGCCCCAGCATTTT CASTSTGDQPQHF
TRBJ2-2 TRBD1 TRBV7-7 - TGTGCCAGCAGCTCCGGGACAGGGAGTACCGGGGAGCTGTTTTTT CASSSGTGSTGELFF
TRBJ1-5 - TRBV4-1 - TGCGCCAGCAGCCAAGATGAGGTCCTCCGGCCCCAGCATTTT CASSQDEVLRPQHF
TRBJ2-7 TRBD2 TRBV15 - TGTGCCACCAGCAGAGATACTAGCGGGAGATACGAGCAGTACTTC CATSRDTSGRYEQYF
TRBJ2-7 TRBD1 TRBV19 few TGTGCCAGTAGTAGAGAGACAGGGCTCGGGTACGAGCAGTACTTC CASSRETGLGYEQYF
TRBJ1-1 - TRBV12-5 - TGTGCTAGTGGTTTGGGTACAAAAGACGCTCTGAACACTGAAGCTTTCTTT CASGLGTKDALNTEAFF
TRBJ2-5 - TRBV5-1 - TGCGCCAGCAGCTTAGGCGTAGCCTCAGAGACCCAGTACTTC CASSLGVASETQYF
TRBJ2-1 - TRBV5-4 - TGTGCCAGCAGCTTGGAGGGGAGATACTACAATGAGCAGTTCTTC CASSLEGRYYNEQFF
TRBJ2-3 - TRBV3-1/TRBV3-2 few TGTGCCAGCAGCCAAGCAGGGGGGACAGATACGCAGTATTTT CASSQAGGTDTQYF
TRBJ1-4 - TRBV30 - TGTGCCTGGAGTGTCGCGACGGGCCGATTAGGTGAAAAACTGTTTTTT CAWSVATGRLGEKLFF
TRBJ2-1 - TRBV19 - TGTGCCAGTAGTCCCGCACTATCATACAATGAGCAGTTCTTC CASSPALSYNEQFF
TRBJ2-6 - TRBV25-1 once TGTGCCAGCAGTGACCCCTCACGAGGGGCCAACGTCCTGACTTTC CASSDPSRGANVLTF
TRBJ1-1 - TRBV18 - TGTGCCAGCTCACCACCGGGCTCCATGAACACTGAAGCTTTCTTT CASSPPGSMNTEAFF
TRBJ1-1 - TRBV30 - TGTGCCTGGAGTGTTGGGGGGGGCACTGAAGCTTTCTTT CAWSVGGGTEAFF
TRBJ1-2 TRBD1 TRBV7-2 - TGTGCCAGCAGACCAGACCTACAATACAGGGGACACTATGGCTACACCTTC CASRPDLQYRGHYGYTF
TRBJ2-3 TRBD2 TRBV6-6 - TGTGCCAGCAATATAGCGGGGGCGAGCACAGATACGCAGTATTTT CASNIAGASTDTQYF
TRBJ1-1 - TRBV3-1/TRBV3-2 - TGTGCCAGCAGCCAAAACAGCTTGAACACTGAAGCTTTCTTT CASSQNSLNTEAFF
TRBJ1-5 TRBD1 TRBV7-2 - TGTGCCAGCAGCTTAGGAGGGGGCAGGAGCAATCAGCCCCAGCATTTT CASSLGGGRSNQPQHF
TRBJ1-2 - TRBV5-1 - TGCGCCAGCAGCTTGGGTGTGGGCGGCTATGGCTACACCTTC CASSLGVGGYGYTF
TRBJ1-3 - TRBV13 - TGTGCCAGCAGTCCGGGGCCGGGATCCGGGCTCAACACCATATATTTT CASSPGPGSGLNTIYF
TRBJ2-1 TRBD2 TRBV7-6 - TGTGCCAGCCAAAGCCTCAGCGGGGGGTACAATGAGCAGTTCTTC CASQSLSGGYNEQFF
TRBJ2-7 - TRBV18 - TGTGCCAGCTCACCAGCGACCGCAGGCCCCTACGAGCAGTACTTC CASSPATAGPYEQYF
TRBJ1-2 - TRBV19 - TGTGCCAGTAGTATGGGGGCCGTCTATGGCTACACCTTC CASSMGAVYGYTF
TRBJ2-7 TRBD1 TRBV6-5 - TGTGCCAGCTCAGTTCGGACAGGGGGACTCGAGCAGTACTTC CASSVRTGGLEQYF
TRBJ2-7 TRBD2 TRBV5-4 - TGTGCCAGCAGCTTGCCTAGCGGGAGATACGAGCAGTACTTC CASSLPSGRYEQYF
TRBJ1-5 TRBD1 TRBV6-6 - TGTGCCAGCAGTAAGACAGGGCGCAATCAGCCCCAGCATTTT CASSKTGRNQPQHF
TRBJ2-5 TRBD1 TRBV5-1 - TGCGCCAGCAGCCCCAGGACAGGACCCCAGGAGACCCAGTACTTC CASSPRTGPQETQYF